This T cell receptor (beta chain) was sequenced during a study of cytotoxic CD8 clonotypes in ibrutinib-treated CLL. Study results and caveats: The study found public clonotypes uncommon, contracting or stable on treatment. Different sampling times were used for sustained-remission and progressing patients. Clonality at baseline surpassed age-matched healthy donors and tracked circulating CD8+ T-cell counts.

TCRdb's copy holds only in-frame clones and misses some; the assay was immunoSEQ multiplex PCR. The sample has roughly 42,000 clones; 65% to 70% are singletons. This clone was counted only a few times. Its antigen is unidentified. The TCR originated in a human donor with chronic lymphocytic leukemia. The sequencing here drew on PBMCs, taken at disease progression, from a patient treated with ibrutinib.

This CDR3 is CAWSTGYDQPQHF. CDR3 coding DNA: TGTGCCTGGTCGACAGGATATGATCAGCCCCAGCATTTT. This sequence joins TRBV30 and TRBJ1-5, with D possibly matching TRBD1 (6 bases). The CDR3 runs to 13 residues. Germline CDR1 GTSNPN, CDR2 SVGIG (reference sequence). Deletions cut 5 bases from V and 5 bases from J, with 13 bases between.